The present TCR beta chain was sequenced within a study of PD-1 blockade in classical Hodgkin lymphoma. General study results and limits: Nothing has yet pinned down what causes the repertoire differences, possibly disease activity or prior therapy.

Worth noting for this clone: The target antigen is unknown.

Repertoires were generated with immunoSEQ multiplex PCR, while TCRdb's copy carries only in-frame clones and drops some. The data show about 26,000 clones, approximately 67% seen once. The CDR3 is made up of 16 amino acids. Trimming removed 3 bases from V and 0 bases from J, with 12 bases in between. CDR1 and CDR2 (germline): GTSNPN, SVGIG (reference sequence). Every one of the patients relapsed after autologous stem cell transplantation (brentuximab vedotin exposure was variable). V usage is TRBV30 and J usage is TRBJ2-6; possibly TRBD2 for D (5 bases). The sequence came from a human donor with classical Hodgkin lymphoma. This sample comprised peripheral blood mononuclear cells (PBMCs), obtained before the second cycle of nivolumab. The CDR3 sequence: CAWSGLLSSGANVLTF. The CDR3 DNA is TGTGCCTGGAGCGGACTCCTGAGCTCTGGGGCCAACGTCCTGACTTTC.